These T cell receptor beta chains were read from a single sample in a study of metastatic and nonmetastatic thyroid tumors. Through MiXCR, TCRdb re-clonotyped the PCR reads. Of about 4,400 clones listed, 37% are singletons. The source material was tumor tissue. The receptors shown here come from a male donor with papillary thyroid cancer or a benign thyroid nodule (not recorded which). Some clones in this sample may be carry-over from other donors' samples. Both conserved end residues are part of each CDR3. Each record gives: J gene, V gene, clone size, D gene, CDR3 DNA, CDR3 protein. D genes are given only for firm matches. Rows give clone size only sometimes, using once, few, many, or a class for an expanded clone.

j_call: TRBJ2-2; v_call: TRBV4-3; clone_size: .; d_call: TRBD1; cdr3_nt: TGCGCCAGCAGCCAAAGGCCTCCGGGACAGGGGTCCGGGGAGCTGTTTTTT; cdr3_aa: CASSQRPPGQGSGELFF
j_call: TRBJ1-1; v_call: TRBV6-1; clone_size: few; d_call: .; cdr3_nt: TGTGCCAGCATCCGTGTACCCAACACTGAAGCTTTCTTT; cdr3_aa: CASIRVPNTEAFF
j_call: TRBJ2-7; v_call: TRBV9; clone_size: many; d_call: .; cdr3_nt: TGTGCCAGCAGCATTACCCCCAGGTCGCAACACGAGCAGTACTTC; cdr3_aa: CASSITPRSQHEQYF
j_call: TRBJ2-3; v_call: TRBV5-1; clone_size: .; d_call: .; cdr3_nt: TGCGCCAGCAGCTTGGTCAGGGCGACAGATACGCAGTATTTT; cdr3_aa: CASSLVRATDTQYF
j_call: TRBJ1-2; v_call: TRBV5-6; clone_size: .; d_call: TRBD1; cdr3_nt: TGTGCCAGCAGCGAGGGCCGAGGACAGGGTCCCTACACCTTC; cdr3_aa: CASSEGRGQGPYTF
j_call: TRBJ1-4; v_call: TRBV12-3/TRBV12-4; clone_size: few; d_call: TRBD1; cdr3_nt: TGTGCCAGCAGTATGGACAGGGCCGGAAAACTGTTTTTT; cdr3_aa: CASSMDRAGKLFF
j_call: TRBJ1-3; v_call: TRBV6-5; clone_size: .; d_call: .; cdr3_nt: TGTGCCAGCATTTCGGGTGGAAACACCATATATTTT; cdr3_aa: CASISGGNTIYF
j_call: TRBJ2-3; v_call: TRBV12-3/TRBV12-4; clone_size: many; d_call: TRBD2; cdr3_nt: TGTGCCAGCAGTTTAGAGCGGGAGGGGTCACGCACAGATACGCAGTATTTT; cdr3_aa: CASSLEREGSRTDTQYF
j_call: TRBJ1-5; v_call: TRBV28; clone_size: few; d_call: TRBD1; cdr3_nt: TGTGCCAGCAGCCTGACAGGGGGCAATCAGCCCCAGCATTTT; cdr3_aa: CASSLTGGNQPQHF
j_call: TRBJ2-1; v_call: TRBV27; clone_size: few; d_call: TRBD2; cdr3_nt: TGTGCCAGCAGTTTAGCGGGAGCATCTGAGCAGTTCTTC; cdr3_aa: CASSLAGASEQFF
j_call: TRBJ2-7; v_call: TRBV28; clone_size: few; d_call: TRBD1; cdr3_nt: TGTGCCATCAGTCAGACTTCAAGACAGGGGTTCTACGATCAGTACTTC; cdr3_aa: CAISQTSRQGFYDQYF
j_call: TRBJ1-2; v_call: TRBV28; clone_size: large; d_call: .; cdr3_nt: TGTGCCAGCAGTTCCAATGACGGAATTAACTATGGCTACACCTTC; cdr3_aa: CASSSNDGINYGYTF
j_call: TRBJ1-6; v_call: TRBV6-2/TRBV6-3; clone_size: .; d_call: .; cdr3_nt: TGTGCCAGCAGTTACCCGGAACTAGAACTCTATAATTCACCCCTCCACTTT; cdr3_aa: CASSYPELELYNSPLHF
j_call: TRBJ1-1; v_call: TRBV27; clone_size: once; d_call: .; cdr3_nt: TGTGCCAGCAGTCTTACCGGGACTGAAGCTTTCTTT; cdr3_aa: CASSLTGTEAFF
j_call: TRBJ1-5; v_call: TRBV7-2; clone_size: once; d_call: TRBD1; cdr3_nt: TGTGCCAGCAGCTTAAGACAGGGGGGTGGGCAGCCCCAGCATTTT; cdr3_aa: CASSLRQGGGQPQHF
j_call: TRBJ2-1; v_call: TRBV30; clone_size: .; d_call: .; cdr3_nt: TGTGCCTGTGGTCTGTGGGGAGTAAGCAATGAGCAGCTCTTC; cdr3_aa: CACGLWGVSNEQLF
j_call: TRBJ2-3; v_call: TRBV28; clone_size: .; d_call: TRBD2; cdr3_nt: TGTGCCAGCAGTTTATGGGGACTAGCGGCACCGGACCTCACAGATACGCAGTATTTT; cdr3_aa: CASSLWGLAAPDLTDTQYF
j_call: TRBJ2-7; v_call: TRBV2; clone_size: large; d_call: .; cdr3_nt: TGTGCCAGCAGTGATTTCCTTGAGCAGTACTTC; cdr3_aa: CASSDFLEQYF
j_call: TRBJ2-1; v_call: TRBV20-1; clone_size: .; d_call: .; cdr3_nt: TGCAGTGCTAGAGAGGGCAGGGGCGAGCAGTTCTTC; cdr3_aa: CSAREGRGEQFF
j_call: TRBJ1-1; v_call: TRBV20-1; clone_size: .; d_call: TRBD1; cdr3_nt: TGCAGTGCTCCAGGACAGGGTGAGGGTTTGACTGAAGCTTTCTTT; cdr3_aa: CSAPGQGEGLTEAFF
j_call: TRBJ2-7; v_call: TRBV30; clone_size: .; d_call: TRBD2; cdr3_nt: TGTGCCTGGAGTGTATGGTGGGCAGGGCGGGAGGACGAGCAGTACTTC; cdr3_aa: CAWSVWWAGREDEQYF
j_call: TRBJ1-3; v_call: TRBV28; clone_size: few; d_call: .; cdr3_nt: TGTGCCAGCAGTCCCGGGGCTGGAAACACCATATATTTT; cdr3_aa: CASSPGAGNTIYF
j_call: TRBJ2-1; v_call: TRBV27; clone_size: few; d_call: .; cdr3_nt: TGTGCCAGCAGTTTAAGAAGTGAGCAGTTCTTC; cdr3_aa: CASSLRSEQFF
j_call: TRBJ1-2; v_call: TRBV28; clone_size: .; d_call: .; cdr3_nt: TGTGCCAGCAGTTTTGCGTATGGCTACACCTTC; cdr3_aa: CASSFAYGYTF